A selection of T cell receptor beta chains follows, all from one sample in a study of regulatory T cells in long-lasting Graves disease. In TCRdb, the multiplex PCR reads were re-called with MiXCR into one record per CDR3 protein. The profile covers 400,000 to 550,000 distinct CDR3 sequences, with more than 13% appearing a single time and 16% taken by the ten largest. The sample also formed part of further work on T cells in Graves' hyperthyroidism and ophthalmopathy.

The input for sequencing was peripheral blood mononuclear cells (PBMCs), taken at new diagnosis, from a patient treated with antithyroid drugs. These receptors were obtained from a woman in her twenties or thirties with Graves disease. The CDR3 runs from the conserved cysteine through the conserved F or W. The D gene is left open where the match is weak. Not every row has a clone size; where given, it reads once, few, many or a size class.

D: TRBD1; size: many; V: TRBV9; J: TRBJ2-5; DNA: TGTGCCAGCAGCGCCTTGGGACAGGTCGGGGAGACCCAGTACTTC; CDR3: CASSALGQVGETQYF
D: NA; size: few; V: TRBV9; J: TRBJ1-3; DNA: TGTGCCAGCAGCGCCCCCGGAAACACCATATATTTT; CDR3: CASSAPGNTIYF
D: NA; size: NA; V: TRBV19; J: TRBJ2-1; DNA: TGTGCCAGTAGTATAGGTCCTACCCACCATGAGCAGTTCTTC; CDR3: CASSIGPTHHEQFF
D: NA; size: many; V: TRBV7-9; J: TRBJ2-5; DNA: TGTGCCAGCAGCTCGACAGTTTCTAGAGAGACCCAGTACTTC; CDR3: CASSSTVSRETQYF
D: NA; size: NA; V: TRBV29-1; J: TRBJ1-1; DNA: TGCAGCGTAGGCCCAGGGTACACTGAAGCTTTCTTT; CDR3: CSVGPGYTEAFF
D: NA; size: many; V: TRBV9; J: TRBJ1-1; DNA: TGTGCCAGCAGCGTAGCCATTGGGGCCCTAGGGGACACTGAAGCTTTCTTT; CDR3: CASSVAIGALGDTEAFF
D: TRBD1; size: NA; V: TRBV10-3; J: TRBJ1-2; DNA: TGTGCCATCAGCCCGGGACAGGGGGATGGCTACACCTTC; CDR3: CAISPGQGDGYTF
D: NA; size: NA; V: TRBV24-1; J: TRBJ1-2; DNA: TGTGCCACCAGTGACATATATGGCTACACCTTC; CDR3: CATSDIYGYTF
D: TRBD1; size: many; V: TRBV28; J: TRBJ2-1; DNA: TGTGCCAGCCTTGGACAGGGTGACAATGAGCAGTTCTTC; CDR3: CASLGQGDNEQFF
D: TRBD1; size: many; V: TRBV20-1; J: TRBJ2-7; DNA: TGCAGTGCCCCTCAGGGGGCCCTATCCTACGAGCAGTACTTC; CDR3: CSAPQGALSYEQYF
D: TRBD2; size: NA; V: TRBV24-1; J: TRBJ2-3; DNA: TGTGCCACCAGTGCAGGACTAGCGGCGAATCTAAAAAGCACAGATACGCAGTATTTT; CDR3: CATSAGLAANLKSTDTQYF
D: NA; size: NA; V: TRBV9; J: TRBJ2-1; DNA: TGTGCCAGCAGCGTAGAGGGACTTTTGGCCTACAATGAGCAGTTCTTC; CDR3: CASSVEGLLAYNEQFF
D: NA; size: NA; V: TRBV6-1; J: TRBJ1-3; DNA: TGTGCCAGCAGTGGGTCAGGGTCTGGAAACACCATATATTTT; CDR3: CASSGSGSGNTIYF
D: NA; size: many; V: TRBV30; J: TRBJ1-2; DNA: TGTGCCTGGAGTAGCAGCTCTAACTATGGCTACACCTTC; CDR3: CAWSSSSNYGYTF
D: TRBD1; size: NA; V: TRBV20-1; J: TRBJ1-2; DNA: TGCAGTGCTAGGCTAACAGGGGTAGTAGCCCTGGCAAACTATGGCTACACCTTC; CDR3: CSARLTGVVALANYGYTF
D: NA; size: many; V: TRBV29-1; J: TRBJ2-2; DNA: TGCAGCGCGTACGGGATTAGGAAGACCGGGGAGCTGTTTTTT; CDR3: CSAYGIRKTGELFF
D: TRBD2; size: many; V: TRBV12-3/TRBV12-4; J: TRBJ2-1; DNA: TGTGCCAGCAGAAAAGCGGGAACATACAATGAGCAGTTCTTC; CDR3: CASRKAGTYNEQFF
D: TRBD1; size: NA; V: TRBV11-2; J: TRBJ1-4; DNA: TGTGCCAGCAGCACCGGGACAGCAAAAAATGAAAAACTGTTTTTT; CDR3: CASSTGTAKNEKLFF
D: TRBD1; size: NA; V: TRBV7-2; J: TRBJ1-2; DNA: TGTGCCAGCAGCTCCCGGGACAGGGGGCACTATGGCTACACCTTC; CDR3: CASSSRDRGHYGYTF
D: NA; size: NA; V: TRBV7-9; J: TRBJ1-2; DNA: TGTGCCAGCAGCCAAATGGGGGCAGACTATGGCTACACCTTC; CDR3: CASSQMGADYGYTF
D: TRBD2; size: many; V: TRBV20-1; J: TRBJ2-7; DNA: TGCAGTGCTCCACTAGCGGGAGGATCCTACGAGCAGTACTTC; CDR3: CSAPLAGGSYEQYF
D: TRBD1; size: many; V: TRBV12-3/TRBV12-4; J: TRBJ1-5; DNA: TGTGCCAGCAGTACGGGACAGGGGAATCAGCCCCAGCATTTT; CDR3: CASSTGQGNQPQHF
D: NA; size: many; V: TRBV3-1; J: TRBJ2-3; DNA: TGTGCCAGCAGCCGTCGGACTCTCTCTAGCACAGATACGCAGTATTTT; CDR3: CASSRRTLSSTDTQYF
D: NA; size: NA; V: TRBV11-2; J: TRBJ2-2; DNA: TGTGCCAGCAGCCCGGCGCAGAACACCGGGGAGCTGTTTTTT; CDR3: CASSPAQNTGELFF
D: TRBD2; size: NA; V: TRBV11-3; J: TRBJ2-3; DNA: TGTGCCAGCAGCCCACCGGGACTAGCGGGACCTAGCACAGATACGCAGTATTTT; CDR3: CASSPPGLAGPSTDTQYF
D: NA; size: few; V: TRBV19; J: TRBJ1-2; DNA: TGTGCCAGTAGTATAGGTTCCAGGAATGGCTACACCTTC; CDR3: CASSIGSRNGYTF
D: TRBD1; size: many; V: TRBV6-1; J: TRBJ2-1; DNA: TGTGCCAGCAGATCCGACAGGGTCAATGAGCAGTTCTTC; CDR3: CASRSDRVNEQFF
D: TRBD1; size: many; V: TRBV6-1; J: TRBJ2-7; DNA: TGTGCCAGCAGTGGCCCCGGGACAGGGGGCCACGAGCAGTACTTC; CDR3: CASSGPGTGGHEQYF
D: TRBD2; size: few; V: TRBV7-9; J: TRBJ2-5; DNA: TGTGCCAGCAGCTTAGCCGGGACTACAGAGACCCAGTACTTC; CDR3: CASSLAGTTETQYF
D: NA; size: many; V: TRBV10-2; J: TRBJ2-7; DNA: TGCGCTGCAGCTGCAGCTTTTGAAGGGAGAACGGGTTACGAGCAGTACTTC; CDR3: CAAAAAFEGRTGYEQYF
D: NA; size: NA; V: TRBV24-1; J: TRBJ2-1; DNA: TGTGCCACCAGTGATAACCTCGGGAGCATGGAGCAGTTCTTC; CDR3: CATSDNLGSMEQFF
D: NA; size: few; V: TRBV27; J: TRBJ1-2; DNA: TGTGCCAGCAGTTTACCCACCCCGACAGTATATGGCTACACCTTC; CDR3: CASSLPTPTVYGYTF
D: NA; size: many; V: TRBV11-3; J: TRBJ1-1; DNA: TGTGCCAGCAGTTTGGCGGTGGGGATGAACACTGAAGCTTTCTTT; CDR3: CASSLAVGMNTEAFF
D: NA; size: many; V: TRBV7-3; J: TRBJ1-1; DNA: TGTGCCAGCAGATCTATGCAAAACACTGAAGCTTTCTTT; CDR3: CASRSMQNTEAFF
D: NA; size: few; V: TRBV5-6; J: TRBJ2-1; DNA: TGTGCCAGCAGCTTTCTAGCGTTCGATGAGCAGTTCTTC; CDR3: CASSFLAFDEQFF
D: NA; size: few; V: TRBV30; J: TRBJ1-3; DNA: TGTGCCTGCGGAGCGGGGGCTGGAGACACCATATATTTT; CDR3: CACGAGAGDTIYF
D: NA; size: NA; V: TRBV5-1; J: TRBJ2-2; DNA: TGCGCCAGCACCGATATCTCCTTGGGGGCCGGGGAGCTGTTTTTT; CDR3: CASTDISLGAGELFF
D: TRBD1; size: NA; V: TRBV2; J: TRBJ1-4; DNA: TGTACCAGCAGAGCACAGGGGGTGGATGAAAAACTGTTTTTT; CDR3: CTSRAQGVDEKLFF
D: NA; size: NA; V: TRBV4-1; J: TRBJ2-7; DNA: TGCGCCAGCAGCCTGACCGGGACACCGACTAGTGTGCAGTACTTC; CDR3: CASSLTGTPTSVQYF
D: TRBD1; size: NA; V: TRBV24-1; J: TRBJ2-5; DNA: TGTGCCACCAGTGATTTGACGAGGGGGCGAGAGACCCAGTACTTC; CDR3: CATSDLTRGRETQYF
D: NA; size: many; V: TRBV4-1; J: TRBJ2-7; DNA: TGCGCCAGCAGCCAGCAGGCGGGCTCCTACGAGCAGTACTTC; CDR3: CASSQQAGSYEQYF
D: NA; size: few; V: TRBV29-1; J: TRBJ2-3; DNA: TGCAGCGTCGTCCCGCCGCAGTATTTT; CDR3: CSVVPPQYF